The 11 T cell receptor beta chains listed next were all sequenced from one sample in a study of T cell responses to AZD1222 COVID-19 vaccine. Repertoires were generated with immunoSEQ multiplex PCR, while TCRdb's copy carries only in-frame clones and drops some. Here the sample spans about 110,000 clones, 90% to 95% being singletons. Sample: peripheral blood, taken on day 0 of AZD1222 vaccination. Source of these receptors: an adult in good health.

This chain uses TRBV5-6 with TRBJ2-1; 12 bases match TRBD2. Germline V CDR1 and CDR2: SGHDT, YYEEEE. The CDR3 extends over 17 amino acids. V dropped 1 base and J dropped 6; count of bases not matched to a gene: 8. The CDR3 loop reads CASSLYLGTSGFNEQFF. The CDR3 nucleotides are TGTGCCAGCAGCTTGTATCTCGGGACTAGCGGGTTCAATGAGCAGTTCTTC.

The chain uses TRBV5-4 and TRBJ2-5; the match to TRBD2 covers 13 bases. With V trimmed by 5 bases and J by 3 bases, 4 bases remained unmatched. The CDR3 has 15 residues. The germline gives CDR1 SGHNT, CDR2 YYREEE (reference sequence). This chain's CDR3 is CASRMGLAGKETQYF. CDR3 DNA: TGTGCCAGCAGGATGGGACTAGCGGGAAAAGAGACCCAGTACTTC.

The J gene is TRBJ1-1, the V gene TRBV29-1; tentatively, D is TRBD1 (5 bases). The CDR3 totals 13 residues. The germline V and J ends were trimmed by 6 bases and 1 base, with 12 bases remaining between them. Germline V CDR1 and CDR2: SQVTM, ANQGSEA. CDR3 amino acids: CSVQPQGNTEAFF. CDR3 nucleotides: TGCAGCGTACAACCTCAGGGGAACACTGAAGCTTTCTTT. The full variable domain, completed using reference TRBV29-1 and TRBJ1-1, is SAVISQKPSRDICQRGTSLTIQCQVDSQVTMMFWYRQQPGQSLTLIATANQGSEATYESGFVIDKFPISRPNLTFSTLTVSNMSPEDSSIYLCSVQPQGNTEAFFGQGTRLTVV.

CDR3 DNA sequence: TGTGCCAGCATTGCGGCGGGAGCCCTCTCCTACGAGCAGTACTTC. Its translation is CASIAAGALSYEQYF. V and J are TRBV2 and TRBJ2-7; 7 bases agree with TRBD2. V shed 7 bases and J 0 bases; nucleotides not matched to a gene: 9. CDR1 is SNHLY, CDR2 FYNNEI, per germline. The CDR3 runs to 15 residues.

The CDR3 coding sequence is TGTGCCAGCAGCCTTCTTCCTCTGGGCTACGAGCAGTACTTC. Protein: CASSLLPLGYEQYF. The rearrangement uses TRBV7-2 and TRBJ2-7; D gene ambiguous. Germline V gene data show CDR1 as SGHTA and CDR2 as FQGNSA. V dropped 5 bases and J dropped 3 bases, with 14 bases sitting between them. CDR3 length equals 14 residues.

The chain links TRBV20-1 to TRBJ1-1, with D possibly TRBD1 on 6 matching bases. The germline gives CDR1 DFQATT, CDR2 SNEGSKA (reference sequence). With 7 bases removed from V and 1 base from J, the gap between germline ends came to 7 bases. The CDR3 has 11 amino acids. In DNA form, the CDR3 reads TGCAGTGTGGGGGCGAACACTGAAGCTTTCTTT. Protein sequence: CSVGANTEAFF.

V and J are TRBV11-2 and TRBJ2-3; D remains unclear. CDR1 SGHAT and CDR2 FQNNGV come from the germline V gene. Trimming removed 5 bases at V and 2 bases at J, with 5 bases between. The CDR3 spans 12 residues. CDR3 DNA sequence: TGTGCCAGCAGCACCTCCACAGATACGCAGTATTTT. Amino acid sequence: CASSTSTDTQYF.

The rearrangement uses TRBV4-3 and TRBJ1-1; TRBD1 matches 7 bases. Germline lookup yields CDR1 LGHNA and CDR2 YSLEER. The junction had 6 bases not matched to a gene; V was cut back by 1 base and J by 4 bases. The CDR3 sequence is 15 residues long. DNA for the CDR3: TGCGCCAGCAGCCAAGTCAGGGGGTCCGGCACTGAAGCTTTCTTT. It yields the protein CASSQVRGSGTEAFF.

The chain joins TRBV5-1 to TRBJ2-7, with D hard to call. The CDR3 is made up of 15 amino acids. Trimming shortened V by 3 bases and J by 3 bases, and 16 bases separated the two germline ends. Per germline, CDR1 SGHRS and CDR2 YFSETQ. CDR3 coding DNA: TGCGCCAGCAGCTACCTGGGCCAGCCGGGCTACGAGCAGTACTTC. This codes for CASSYLGQPGYEQYF.

This chain links TRBV19 with TRBJ2-2; 9 nucleotides agree with TRBD2. The CDR3 has 16 residues. In germline, CDR1 is LNHDA, CDR2 SQIVND (reference sequence). Germline trimming cut 3 bases from V and 4 bases from J; bases unmatched to any gene: 6. The DNA for the CDR3 is TGTGCCAGTAGTATCCCGGGACTAGCCTCCACCGGGGAGCTGTTTTTT. This sequence encodes CASSIPGLASTGELFF.

CDR3 in DNA: TGTGCCAGCAGCTTTGGCAGGGTGACTTCACCCCTCCACTTT. Translating it yields CASSFGRVTSPLHF. This chain links TRBV5-6 with TRBJ1-6, with D possibly TRBD1 on 5 matching bases. Germline CDR1 is SGHDT and CDR2 is YYEEEE. The CDR3 contains 14 residues. V was pared by 2 bases and J by 9 bases, with 12 bases between.